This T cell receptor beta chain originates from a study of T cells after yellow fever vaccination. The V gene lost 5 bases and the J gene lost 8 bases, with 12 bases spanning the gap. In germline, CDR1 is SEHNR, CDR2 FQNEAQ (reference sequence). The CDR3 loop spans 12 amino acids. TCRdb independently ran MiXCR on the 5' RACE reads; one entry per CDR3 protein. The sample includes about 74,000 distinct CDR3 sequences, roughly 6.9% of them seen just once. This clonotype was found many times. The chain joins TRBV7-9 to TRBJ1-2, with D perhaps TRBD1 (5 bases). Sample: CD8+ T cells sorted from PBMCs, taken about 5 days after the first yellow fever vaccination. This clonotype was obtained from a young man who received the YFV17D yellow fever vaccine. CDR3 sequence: CASSPGQSGYTF. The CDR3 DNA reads TGTGCCAGCAGCCCAGGACAATCCGGCTACACCTTC.